The 8 T cell receptor beta chains in this list originate from one sample, sequenced in a study of regulatory T cells in long-lasting Graves disease. Arm-PCR of CDR3 regions and iRepertoire HTBI primers were the basis on which TCR beta libraries were built. TCRdb called the multiplex PCR reads again in MiXCR, with one record for every CDR3 protein. The table has a few hundred thousand distinct CDR3 sequences, around 22% seen once. Time point here: persistent/refractory GD, antithyroid drugs over 5 years with positive TRAb. Making the TCR library involved RNA that had been extracted from PBMCs. Sequences were derived from peripheral blood mononuclear cells (PBMCs), sampled when the disease was refractory, from a patient treated with antithyroid drugs. The receptors were gathered from a female donor with Graves disease.

The CDR3 is CASSYAGSTDTQYF. For the CDR3, the DNA is TGTGCCAGCAGTTATGCGGGCAGCACAGATACGCAGTATTTT. The V and J genes are TRBV6-2 or TRBV6-3 and TRBJ2-3; D perhaps matches TRBD2 (5 bases). Per the germline V gene, CDR1 is MNHEY and CDR2 is SVGEGT. The CDR3 has 14 residues. V lost 3 bases and J 0 bases, leaving 7 bases between the germline ends.

At least ten counts were recorded for this clonotype. V is TRBV30 and J is TRBJ2-7; D might be TRBD1 (6 bases). The germline V and J ends were trimmed by 0 bases and 12 bases, with 15 bases remaining between them. Germline CDR1 reads GTSNPN; CDR2 reads SVGIG (reference sequence). The length of the CDR3 is 12 residues. CDR3 protein: CAWSVRQEQTYF. The CDR3, as DNA: TGTGCCTGGAGTGTTAGACAGGAACAGACGTACTTC.

This clonotype came up a few times. The rearrangement joins TRBV24-1 to TRBJ2-2; perhaps D is TRBD1 or TRBD2 (6 bases each). The length of the CDR3 is 13 residues. CDR1 is KGHDR and CDR2 is SFDVKD in the germline V gene. Trimming left V 8 bases short and J 4 bases short, with 10 bases between. The CDR3 here is CATTGGGTGELFF. The CDR3 DNA reads as TGTGCCACCACCGGGGGCGGCACCGGGGAGCTGTTTTTT.

This clonotype was found a few times. The V and J genes are TRBV19 and TRBJ2-2, with D possibly being TRBD2 (5 bases). This CDR3 has 16 amino acids. CDR1 is LNHDA, CDR2 SQIVND, per germline (reference sequence). V shed 5 bases and J shed 2 bases, with 15 bases lying between them. CDR3 DNA: TGTGCCAGTAGTGGCCTCCCCGGGAATAACACCGGGGAGCTGTTTTTT. This gives the protein CASSGLPGNNTGELFF.

This chain connects TRBV27 to TRBJ1-1; D not resolved. The CDR3 spans 14 residues. Germline-derived CDR1 and CDR2 are MNHEY and SMNVEV (reference sequence). V dropped 6 bases and J dropped 0 bases, with 11 bases sitting between them. In DNA, the CDR3 is TGTGCCAGCAGGCCTAGATGGGTGAACACTGAAGCTTTCTTT. Translation gives CASRPRWVNTEAFF.

This clonotype was detected many times. J is TRBJ1-2 and V is TRBV28; tentatively, D is TRBD1 (5 bases). The V end lost 5 bases, the J end lost 4 bases, and 17 bases lay between the germline ends. From germline, CDR1 is MDHEN and CDR2 SYDVKM. This CDR3 region has 15 residues. CDR3 DNA: TGTGCCAGCAGTCCCTCAATGACAGTTCCCTATGGCTACACCTTC. Translating gives CASSPSMTVPYGYTF.

The DNA of the CDR3 is TGCAGCGTTGCCGGCGGGAGTAACACCGGGGAGCTGTTTTTT. Encoded protein: CSVAGGSNTGELFF. The chain links TRBV29-1 to TRBJ2-2; 7 bases match TRBD2. The CDR3 consists of 14 residues. Trimming cost V 4 bases and J 2 bases; bases outside gene matches: 4. In germline, CDR1 is SQVTM, CDR2 ANQGSEA.

V gene TRBV2 combines with J gene TRBJ1-4, with a possible D match to TRBD1 (6 bases). Germline loops: CDR1 SNHLY, CDR2 FYNNEI. V lost 6 bases, J lost 13 bases, and 18 bases lay in between. CDR3 size: 13 residues. In DNA form, the CDR3 reads TGTGCCAGCAGCTCCGGGACAAACGCGGGACTGTTTTTT. Translated, it gives CASSSGTNAGLFF.